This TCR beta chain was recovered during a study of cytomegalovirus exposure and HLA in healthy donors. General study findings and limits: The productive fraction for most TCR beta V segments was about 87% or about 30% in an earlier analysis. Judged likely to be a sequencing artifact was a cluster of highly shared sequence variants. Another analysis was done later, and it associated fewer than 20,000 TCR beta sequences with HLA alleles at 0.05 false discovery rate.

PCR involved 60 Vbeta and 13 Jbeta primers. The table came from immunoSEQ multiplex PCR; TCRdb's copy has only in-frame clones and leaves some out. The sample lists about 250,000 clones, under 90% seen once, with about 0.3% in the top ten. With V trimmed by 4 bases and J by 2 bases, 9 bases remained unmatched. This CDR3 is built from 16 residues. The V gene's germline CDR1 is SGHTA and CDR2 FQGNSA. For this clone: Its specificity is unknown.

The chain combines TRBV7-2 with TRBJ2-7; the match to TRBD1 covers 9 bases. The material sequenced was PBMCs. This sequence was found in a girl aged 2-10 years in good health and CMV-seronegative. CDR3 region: CASSWRGTGSTYEQYF. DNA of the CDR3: TGTGCCAGCAGCTGGAGGGGGACAGGGTCCACCTACGAGCAGTACTTC.